A selection of T cell receptor beta chains follows, all from one sample in a study of cytomegalovirus exposure and HLA in healthy donors. Repertoires were generated with immunoSEQ multiplex PCR, while TCRdb's copy carries only in-frame clones and drops some. The table lists approximately 110,000 clones, around 73% of them singletons. The sequencing input was PBMCs. All receptors come from a man between 40 and 49 years old in good health and CMV-seronegative. Each CDR3 is given with its conserved first and last residue. The D gene is left open where the match is weak. For some rows the clone size is stated as once, few or many, or as a class when expanded; others skip it.

v_gene	abundance	d_gene	j_gene	CDR3nt	CDR3aa
TRBV13	NA	TRBD1	TRBJ1-2	TGTGCCAGCAGCTTACTGAGAACAGGGGGCTCGGATGGCTACACCTTC	CASSLLRTGGSDGYTF
TRBV19	NA	NA	TRBJ2-4	TGTGCCAGTAGTAGTCAGGGTGGCATTCAGTACTTC	CASSSQGGIQYF
TRBV4-3	NA	NA	TRBJ2-7	TGCGCCAGCAGCCCCTTCAACCGCGGGGCTCCCCACGAGCAGTACTTC	CASSPFNRGAPHEQYF
TRBV10-3	NA	TRBD1	TRBJ2-5	TGTGCCATCGGTACAGGGGGCCAAGAGACCCAGTACTTC	CAIGTGGQETQYF
TRBV30	NA	TRBD1	TRBJ2-1	TGTGCCTGGAGTGTTTCAGGGGGCTCCTACAATGAGCAGTTCTTC	CAWSVSGGSYNEQFF
TRBV14	NA	NA	TRBJ2-2	TGTGCCAGCAGCCAACACTTCCCCGGGGAGCTGTTTTTT	CASSQHFPGELFF
TRBV5-1	NA	NA	TRBJ1-1	TGCGCCAGCAGCTTGGGGGGAGGAACTGAAGCTTTCTTT	CASSLGGGTEAFF
TRBV7-9	NA	TRBD2	TRBJ2-5	TGTGCCAGCAGCTCGGGGGGGGCCCAGTACTTC	CASSSGGAQYF
TRBV30	NA	TRBD1	TRBJ1-5	TGTGCCTGGAAGCAGGGGGCAGTGGATCAGCCCCAGCACTTT	CAWKQGAVDQPQHF
TRBV27	NA	NA	TRBJ1-2	TGTGCCAGCAGTTGGCGGTCTAACTATGGCTACACCTTC	CASSWRSNYGYTF
TRBV19	NA	NA	TRBJ1-4	TGTGCCAGTGTGGGGGCACTCCGTAATGAAAAACTGTTTTTT	CASVGALRNEKLFF
TRBV27	NA	NA	TRBJ2-7	TGTGCCAGCAGTTTAGGAGGGGTTAACGAGCAGTACTTC	CASSLGGVNEQYF
TRBV10-2	NA	TRBD1	TRBJ2-7	TGCGCCAGCAGTGACCTGACAGGGGGCTACGAGCAGTACTTC	CASSDLTGGYEQYF
TRBV18	NA	NA	TRBJ1-1	TGTGCCAGCTCACCACTAGGGGCGCCGGACACTGAAGCTTTCTTT	CASSPLGAPDTEAFF
TRBV5-6	NA	TRBD1	TRBJ2-3	TGTGCCAGCAGCTTACGGACAGGGCTCACAGATACGCAGTATTTT	CASSLRTGLTDTQYF
TRBV5-1	NA	TRBD1	TRBJ1-1	TGCGCCAGCAGCCCAAGGACAGGGGGCGCATACCAGAACACTGAAGCTTTCTTT	CASSPRTGGAYQNTEAFF
TRBV19	NA	NA	TRBJ1-1	TGTGCCAGTAGTTCCGGGGGTGGGTCGCTCAAAACTGAAGCTTTCTTT	CASSSGGGSLKTEAFF
TRBV4-3	once	NA	TRBJ2-4	TGCGCCAGCAGCCAAGAAGTGGTCACTCTAGCCAAAAACATTCAGTACTTC	CASSQEVVTLAKNIQYF
TRBV5-1	many	TRBD1	TRBJ2-7	TGCGCCAGCACCCAAACAGGGGGTTTACACGAGCAGTACTTC	CASTQTGGLHEQYF
TRBV5-1	few	NA	TRBJ2-3	TGCGCCAGCAGCTTGACAAGTACCAACACAGATACGCAGTATTTT	CASSLTSTNTDTQYF
TRBV5-1	NA	NA	TRBJ1-1	TGCGCCAGCAGCTTGGAAACCGGACAGAGGAACACTGAAGCTTTCTTT	CASSLETGQRNTEAFF
TRBV4-1	NA	TRBD2	TRBJ2-7	TGCGCCAGCAGCCAAGATGAGGGGCTAGCGGGTTCTTCCTACGAGCAGTACTTC	CASSQDEGLAGSSYEQYF
TRBV5-1	few	TRBD2	TRBJ2-1	TGCGCCAGCAGCTTGGCTAGCGGGGGGGCCGATGAGCAGTTCTTC	CASSLASGGADEQFF
TRBV15	NA	TRBD1	TRBJ2-7	TGTGCCACCAGCAGTGGGAGACAGGGGAGGCGATACGAGCAGTACTTC	CATSSGRQGRRYEQYF
TRBV5-8	NA	TRBD1	TRBJ1-2	TGTGCCAGCAGCTACCAGGGACAGGGTGACTATGGCTACACCTTC	CASSYQGQGDYGYTF
TRBV15	NA	NA	TRBJ1-6	TGTGCCACCAGCAGAGGAGCAGGGGACATAGGGGACCTTAATTCACCCCTCCACTTT	CATSRGAGDIGDLNSPLHF
TRBV7-2	NA	TRBD1	TRBJ2-1	TGTGCCAGCAGCTACTATGGACAGGGAAGGAAGTTCTTC	CASSYYGQGRKFF
TRBV7-3	NA	NA	TRBJ2-5	TGTGCCAGCAGCCCTACCGCTCTTGAGACCCAGTACTTC	CASSPTALETQYF
TRBV6-1	large	TRBD2	TRBJ2-7	TGTGCCAGCAGTGAGGGGGCTAGCGGGGGGTACGAGCAGTACTTC	CASSEGASGGYEQYF
TRBV30	few	NA	TRBJ1-2	TGTGCCTGGAGTTCCACGGGACACCGCGGCTACACCTTC	CAWSSTGHRGYTF
TRBV6-5	NA	NA	TRBJ1-3	TGTGCCAGCAGGCCCCTGGAGGGAAACACCATATATTTT	CASRPLEGNTIYF
TRBV7-8	NA	NA	TRBJ1-1	TGTGCCAGCAGCTTGATTAGGGGGAACACTGAAGCTTTCTTT	CASSLIRGNTEAFF
TRBV7-9	NA	NA	TRBJ2-1	TGTGCCAGCAGCTTCCCAGGGTTGAATGAGCAGTTCTTC	CASSFPGLNEQFF
TRBV27	NA	NA	TRBJ1-2	TGTGCCAGCAGCTCGGCTGCGTGGGGAGTAAACTATGGCTACACCTTC	CASSSAAWGVNYGYTF
TRBV19	NA	TRBD1	TRBJ2-6	TGTGCCAGTAGTCCCTTGACCGGGACAGGGGGCTCGGGGGGGGCCAACGTCCTGACTTTC	CASSPLTGTGGSGGANVLTF
TRBV30	NA	NA	TRBJ2-2	TGTGCCTGGAGTGAGGGGTTTGGGGAGCTGTTTTTT	CAWSEGFGELFF
TRBV7-6	NA	TRBD1	TRBJ2-7	TGTGCCAGCAGCTTAGACAGGGGTCCTTACGAGCAGTACTTC	CASSLDRGPYEQYF
TRBV27	few	TRBD1	TRBJ1-1	TGTGCCAGTAACCGACAGGGACCGAACACTGAAGCTTTCTTT	CASNRQGPNTEAFF
TRBV5-1	NA	NA	TRBJ1-2	TGCGCCAGCAGACCAGGGGTAGATGGCTACACCTTC	CASRPGVDGYTF
TRBV5-1	NA	NA	TRBJ1-5	TGCGCCAGCAGCCTTAATACGGGGATGGTCAGCAATCAGCCCCAGCATTTT	CASSLNTGMVSNQPQHF
TRBV5-1	NA	TRBD1	TRBJ2-3	TGCGCCAGCAGCGTCGGGACAGGGGGAACAGATACGCAGTATTTT	CASSVGTGGTDTQYF
TRBV11-1	NA	NA	TRBJ1-2	TGTGCCAGCAGCTTATCCCAGGTTGGGCACTATGGCTACACCTTC	CASSLSQVGHYGYTF
TRBV4-2	few	TRBD1	TRBJ1-3	TGTGCCAGCAGCGACTGGACAGGGAGCTCTGGAAACACCATATATTTT	CASSDWTGSSGNTIYF
TRBV13	NA	NA	TRBJ2-1	TGTGCCAGCAGCTTAGAAAGGGAGAACTACAATGAGCAGTTCTTC	CASSLERENYNEQFF
TRBV15	NA	NA	TRBJ2-2	TGTGCCACCAGCAGAGCCCCTTTCGAAGGGGCGGACGGGGAGCTGTTTTTT	CATSRAPFEGADGELFF
TRBV13	NA	TRBD2	TRBJ2-7	TGTGCCAGCAGCTTAGGTCTAGCGGTCTACGAGCAGTACTTC	CASSLGLAVYEQYF
TRBV6-1	NA	NA	TRBJ1-1	TGTGCCAGCCTCAGGGGTCTCACTGAAGCTTTCTTT	CASLRGLTEAFF
TRBV6-1	NA	NA	TRBJ1-5	TGTGCCAGCAGGAGCCGCGGGCTTGGCAATCAGCCCCAGCATTTT	CASRSRGLGNQPQHF
TRBV11-2	NA	NA	TRBJ2-7	TGTGCCAGCAGCCAGTTATACGAGCAGTACTTC	CASSQLYEQYF
TRBV4-1	NA	TRBD1	TRBJ1-5	TGCGCCAGCAGCCAGGGCAGGGGGAATCAGCCCCAGCATTTT	CASSQGRGNQPQHF
TRBV4-2	few	NA	TRBJ2-7	TGTGCCAGCAGCCAGGGGGGGGGCCACTACGAGCAGTACTTC	CASSQGGGHYEQYF
TRBV9	NA	TRBD2	TRBJ2-5	TGTGCCAGCAGCGTAGGTTCTAGCGGGGGGTCTAAAGAGACCCAGTACTTC	CASSVGSSGGSKETQYF
TRBV7-9	NA	NA	TRBJ1-6	TGTGCCAGCAGCCAGGTGGGCAGGGTTGATAATTCACCCCTCCACTTT	CASSQVGRVDNSPLHF
TRBV27	NA	TRBD1	TRBJ2-1	TGTGCCAACTCGGGACAGAGCTCCTACAATGAGCAGTTCTTC	CANSGQSSYNEQFF